The TCR beta chain under discussion was sequenced for a study of identifying expanded T cells in peripheral blood. Concerning this clone: Its specificity is unknown.

V was trimmed by 8 bases and J by 4 bases, leaving 17 bases between them. This CDR3 has 14 amino acids. Germline V lookup: CDR1 MDHEN, CDR2 SYDVKM. Study-wide results and caveats: Around 1.2 clones differed between technical replicates, versus about 16 and 19 over time. Approximately two-week clone count variance significantly increased as total template count grew.

Sequencing used immunoSEQ multiplex PCR; TCRdb keeps in-frame clones, though not all of them. The sample contains some 100,000 clones, less than 90% of which appear only once. The V gene is TRBV28, the J gene TRBJ1-1; maybe TRBD1 (6 bases). The receptor comes from a person aged 18 to 75 in good health. Sequenced sample: blood. CDR3: CASGRGAPGTEAFF. CDR3 coding DNA: TGTGCCAGCGGGCGGGGGGCGCCGGGCACTGAAGCTTTCTTT.